What follows are 21 T cell receptor beta chains derived from one specimen sequenced in a study of T cell responses to AZD1222 COVID-19 vaccine (dated by TCRdb to the early 2020s). Library preparation used the immunoSEQ multiplex PCR assay. Imported from immuneACCESS, the table was reduced by TCRdb to in-frame sequences with V and J called. These copies leave out some clones; in studies compared against another copy, an unresolved V gene accounts for under half, and the cause of the remainder is not known. The sample data list roughly 150,000 clones, and around 90% of these were observed just once. The ten top clones hold around 4% of the sample. Sample time point, as interpreted from the label and publication: baseline before first vaccination. The sample was peripheral blood, taken on day 0 of AZD1222 vaccination. Receptors were obtained from an adult in good health.

This chain connects TRBV5-5 to TRBJ1-1; TRBD1 might be the D (5 bases). CDR1 is SGHKS and CDR2 is YYEKEE in the germline V gene (reference sequence). V lost 2 bases and J lost 1, with 6 bases in between. The CDR3 spans 13 residues. CDR3 loop: CASSFTGNTEAFF. In DNA, the CDR3 is TGTGCCAGCAGCTTTACAGGGAACACTGAAGCTTTCTTT.

This clone has only one observation. The V and J genes are TRBV3-1 (or the pseudogene TRBV3-2) and TRBJ2-7, with TRBD1 matching over 8 bases. Trimming at V came to 4 bases and at J to 2 bases, leaving 10 bases not matched to a gene. This CDR3 is 16 amino acids long. CDR1 and CDR2 (germline): LGHDT, YNNKEL (reference sequence). CDR3 sequence: CASSPTGTGFTYEQYF. CDR3 sequence (DNA): TGTGCCAGCAGCCCCACCGGGACAGGTTTTACCTACGAGCAGTACTTC.

The chain is built from TRBV28 and TRBJ1-3, with TRBD1 matching 7 bases. Per the germline V gene, CDR1 is MDHEN and CDR2 is SYDVKM. J gave up 0 bases and V 6 bases, and 11 bases lay outside the gene matches. The length of the CDR3 is 17 residues. The CDR3 protein is CASRARPTGPSGNTIYF. CDR3 coding DNA: TGTGCCAGCAGGGCACGACCGACAGGGCCCTCTGGAAACACCATATATTTT.

This clone came up once. This rearrangement joins TRBV15 to TRBJ1-2, with unresolved D. Germline CDR1 is LNHNV and CDR2 is YYDKDF (reference sequence). Trimming pared 3 bases from V and 5 bases from J, leaving 7 bases between. The CDR3 runs to 12 residues. The CDR3 nucleotides read TGTGCCACCAGCAGCGTCGGGTATGGCTACACCTTC. Translating gives CATSSVGYGYTF.

The chain employs TRBV29-1 and TRBJ1-1; D uncertain. Trimming took 1 base from V and 4 from J, leaving 16 bases between them. Per the germline V gene, CDR1 is SQVTM and CDR2 is ANQGSEA. The CDR3 runs 15 residues. The CDR3: CSVEGLEALRTEAFF. CDR3 DNA sequence: TGCAGCGTTGAAGGTCTTGAGGCATTGCGCACTGAAGCTTTCTTT. Based on the CDR3 plus reference TRBV29-1 and TRBJ1-1, the full variable domain is SAVISQKPSRDICQRGTSLTIQCQVDSQVTMMFWYRQQPGQSLTLIATANQGSEATYESGFVIDKFPISRPNLTFSTLTVSNMSPEDSSIYLCSVEGLEALRTEAFFGQGTRLTVV.

The chain carries TRBV7-2 and TRBJ2-5; TRBD2 matches at 12 bases. The germline gives CDR1 SGHTA, CDR2 FQGNSA. With V trimmed by 2 bases and J by 4 bases, 14 bases remained unmatched. This CDR3 spans 19 amino acids. CDR3 protein: CASSLLYLAGGGIRETQYF. DNA of the CDR3: TGTGCCAGCAGCTTACTTTACCTAGCGGGAGGGGGAATTAGAGAGACCCAGTACTTC. The complete variable domain, with remaining parts taken from reference TRBV7-2 and TRBJ2-5, reads GAGVSQSPSNKVTEKGKDVELRCDPISGHTALYWYRQSLGQGLEFLIYFQGNSAPDKSGLPSDRFSAERTGGSVSTLTIQRTQQEDSAVYLCASSLLYLAGGGIRETQYFGPGTRLLVL.

The chain couples TRBV5-1 to TRBJ2-1; 13 nucleotides match TRBD2. CDR1 SGHRS and CDR2 YFSETQ come from the germline V gene. With 0 bases clipped from V and 0 bases from J, the junction kept 9 bases outside the gene matches. CDR3 length equals 20 residues. CDR3 sequence: CASSLAPGLAGPSSYNEQFF. The DNA for the CDR3 is TGCGCCAGCAGCTTGGCCCCGGGACTAGCGGGACCTAGCTCCTACAATGAGCAGTTCTTC.

The J gene is TRBJ2-1, the V gene TRBV11-2; D is unclear. Germline lookup yields CDR1 SGHAT and CDR2 FQNNGV. V lost 5 bases to trimming and J lost 8 bases, with 22 bases between them. The CDR3 extends over 16 amino acids. The chain's CDR3 is CASSPLISGIAYEQFF. CDR3 sequence (DNA): TGTGCCAGCAGCCCACTCATCAGTGGAATTGCCTATGAGCAGTTCTTC.

This clone has a single count. The genes are TRBV9 and TRBJ2-7; TRBD2 agrees at 7 bases. CDR1 and CDR2 from the germline V gene are SGDLS and YYNGEE. V dropped 4 bases and J dropped 6; count of bases not matched to a gene: 13. CDR3 length: 15 amino acids. Here the CDR3 reads CASSLKRDLSAEQYF. The CDR3 DNA reads as TGTGCCAGCAGCCTAAAGCGGGACCTCTCTGCCGAGCAGTACTTC. The whole variable domain, filled in from reference TRBV9 and TRBJ2-7, reads DSGVTQTPKHLITATGQRVTLRCSPRSGDLSVYWYQQSLDQGLQFLIQYYNGEERAKGNILERFSAQQFPDLHSELNLSSLELGDSALYFCASSLKRDLSAEQYFGPGTRLTVT.

The V gene is TRBV2, the J gene TRBJ2-5, with TRBD1 identical over 8 bases. V shed 3 bases and J 2 bases; nucleotides not matched to a gene: 2. Germline V CDR1 and CDR2: SNHLY, FYNNEI. The CDR3 totals 14 residues. CDR3 in amino acids: CASSDDRGQETQYF. The CDR3 DNA is TGTGCCAGCAGTGATGACAGGGGACAAGAGACCCAGTACTTC. The entire variable domain, with the rest obtained from reference TRBV2 and TRBJ2-5, is as follows: EPEVTQTPSHQVTQMGQEVILRCVPISNHLYFYWYRQILGQKVEFLVSFYNNEISEKSEIFDDQFSVERPDGSNFTLKIRSTKLEDSAMYFCASSDDRGQETQYFGPGTRLLVL.

The chain carries TRBV6-6 and TRBJ2-7; D possibly corresponds to TRBD2 (5 bases). The CDR3 covers 14 residues. Germline CDR1 is MNHNY and CDR2 is SVGAGI (reference sequence). Trimming took off 2 bases at V and 2 bases at J, with 10 bases between the two ends. CDR3 sequence: CASSYPTRAYEQYF. In DNA, the CDR3 is TGTGCCAGCAGTTACCCCACTAGGGCCTACGAGCAGTACTTC.

The genes are TRBV29-1 and TRBJ1-2; D is ambiguous. Germline V gives CDR1 SQVTM, CDR2 ANQGSEA. The ends were cut back, 4 bases at V and 6 bases at J, with 12 bases in the middle. CDR3 size: 12 residues. CDR3 sequence reads: CSVALFGDGYTF. The CDR3 DNA reads TGCAGCGTTGCTCTTTTTGGGGATGGCTACACCTTC.

The CDR3, as DNA: TGTGCCAGCGGACCCTATGGCTACACCTTC. Amino acid sequence: CASGPYGYTF. The chain couples TRBV28 to TRBJ1-2, with D hard to call. There are 10 residues in the CDR3. Germline CDR1 reads MDHEN; CDR2 reads SYDVKM. Trimming stripped 8 bases from V and 4 bases from J, with 5 bases between.

The chain couples TRBV6-5 to TRBJ1-1; no definite D call. Germline CDR1 is MNHEY and CDR2 is SVGAGI. V dropped 3 bases and J dropped 8 bases, with 13 bases sitting between them. CDR3 length: 13 amino acids. The CDR3 loop reads CASSYRYADEAFF. The DNA for the CDR3 is TGTGCCAGCAGTTATCGATACGCGGACGAAGCTTTCTTT.

The chain links TRBV7-9 to TRBJ2-3; 10 bases agree with TRBD2. The CDR3 runs 16 residues. With 5 bases clipped from V and 3 bases from J, the junction kept 8 bases outside the gene matches. The germline V gene encodes CDR1 SEHNR and CDR2 FQNEAQ (reference sequence). In DNA, the CDR3 is TGTGCCAGCAGCCCCGTTTCTAGCGGGAGTACAGATACGCAGTATTTT. The encoded protein is CASSPVSSGSTDTQYF.

The rearrangement links TRBV2 to TRBJ2-2; no definite D call. The germline V gene has CDR1 SNHLY and CDR2 FYNNEI. V dropped 6 bases and J dropped 0 bases, with 20 bases sitting between them. This CDR3 comprises 18 residues. CDR3 nucleotides: TGTGCCAGCAGCGCGGTAGTAGTTTACGTATCGAACACCGGGGAGCTGTTTTTT. This encodes CASSAVVVYVSNTGELFF.

The rearrangement links TRBV7-2 to TRBJ2-2, with no clear D. Looked up from germline, CDR1 is SGHTA and CDR2 is FQGNSA. The CDR3 is made up of 13 amino acids. Between the trimmed V and J ends, which lost 7 bases and 4 bases, there was a span of 10 bases. The CDR3 DNA reads as TGTGCCAGCACGCCGTTATCCACCGGGGAGCTGTTTTTT. Translated: CASTPLSTGELFF.

This clone has more than one count but fewer than ten. The rearrangement joins TRBV6-5 to TRBJ2-7, with 7 bases fitting TRBD2. V gave up 6 bases and J gave up 2 bases; unmatched junction bases: 4. CDR1 is MNHEY and CDR2 is SVGAGI in the germline V gene. This CDR3 spans 13 amino acids. The DNA for the CDR3 is TGTGCCAGCAGCCGGGACTACACCTACGAGCAGTACTTC. Residues: CASSRDYTYEQYF.

This chain links TRBV3-1 (or the pseudogene TRBV3-2) with TRBJ2-1; TRBD2 matches at 8 bases. Germline CDR1 and CDR2: LGHDT and YNNKEL (reference sequence). V shed 4 bases, J shed 4 bases, and the junction held 9 bases outside the gene matches. CDR3 length: 16 amino acids. The CDR3 region has the DNA TGTGCCAGCAGCCTTCGGAGCGGGAGTATGTACAATGAGCAGTTCTTC. Amino acids: CASSLRSGSMYNEQFF.

The CDR3 spells CSVTSGVNNEQFF. The CDR3 bases are TGCAGCGTCACTAGCGGGGTAAACAATGAGCAGTTCTTC. The J gene is TRBJ2-1, the V gene TRBV29-1; TRBD2 matches 10 bases. Losses at the gene ends were 6 bases for V and 5 bases for J; bases not matched to a gene: 4. Per germline, CDR1 SQVTM and CDR2 ANQGSEA. This CDR3 is built from 13 residues.

The chain employs TRBV30 and TRBJ1-1; no reliable D call. Trimming shortened V by 2 bases and J by 1 base, and 11 bases separated the two germline ends. Germline CDR1 reads GTSNPN; CDR2 reads SVGIG (reference sequence). The CDR3 spans 14 residues. The CDR3 protein is CAWSPAGRNTEAFF. The CDR3 nucleotides are TGTGCCTGGAGTCCCGCCGGCAGGAACACTGAAGCTTTCTTT.